One and the same sample provided the 11 T cell receptor beta chains below, sequenced in a study of blood T cell repertoires in COVID-19. Profiling relied on immunoSEQ multiplex PCR, and the TCRdb table lists in-frame clones only, not all of them. The table records 88,000 or so clones, approximately 90% of them present only once. Material: PBMCs or T cells enriched from blood (not recorded which). The receptors were sampled from a woman between 50 and 59 years old with acute COVID-19.

This chain joins TRBV18 and TRBJ1-2; unclear D gene. Germline values: CDR1 KGHSH, CDR2 LQKENI. V was pared by 5 bases and J by 6 bases, with 13 bases between. This CDR3 is built from 13 residues. The CDR3 reads CASSTVVSDGYTF. In DNA form, the CDR3 reads TGTGCCAGCTCAACGGTTGTCTCGGATGGCTACACCTTC.

This rearrangement joins TRBV12-3 or TRBV12-4 to TRBJ1-1; D not resolved. The V and J ends lost 7 bases and 5 bases respectively, with 8 bases between them. There are 11 residues in the CDR3. The CDR3 reads CASTRVTEAFF. CDR3 sequence (DNA): TGTGCCAGCACCCGAGTTACTGAAGCTTTCTTT.

The V call is TRBV5-4, the J call TRBJ2-1; D is perhaps TRBD2 (5 bases). Germline CDR1 and CDR2: SGHNT and YYREEE (reference sequence). The CDR3 is made up of 16 amino acids. V was trimmed by 0 bases and J by 9 bases, leaving 19 bases between them. CDR3 sequence: CASSLVPSGIRGEQFF. DNA of the CDR3: TGTGCCAGCAGCTTGGTTCCGAGCGGAATACGAGGTGAGCAGTTCTTC.

V and J are TRBV9 and TRBJ2-5, with TRBD2 identical over 9 bases. The trim removed 0 bases at V and 0 bases at J, leaving 6 bases unmatched. Germline loops: CDR1 SGDLS, CDR2 YYNGEE. The CDR3 consists of 17 residues. CDR3 sequence (DNA): TGTGCCAGCAGCGTAGAAGGGAGCGGGGGGTACCAAGAGACCCAGTACTTC. This gives the protein CASSVEGSGGYQETQYF.

The gene calls are TRBV3-1 (or the pseudogene TRBV3-2) and TRBJ1-1; 7 bases line up with TRBD1. The V gene end was trimmed by 4 bases and the J gene end by 1 base; junction bases not matched to a gene: 6. Germline-derived CDR1 and CDR2 are LGHDT and YNNKEL (reference sequence). This CDR3 comprises 15 residues. CDR3 residues: CASSPGEGANTEAFF. CDR3 DNA sequence: TGTGCCAGCAGCCCAGGCGAGGGGGCGAACACTGAAGCTTTCTTT.

This chain connects TRBV25-1 to TRBJ1-1; TRBD1 matches 7 bases. The ends lost 4 bases at V and 1 base at J; junction bases unmatched: 12. Germline V gene sequence: CDR1 MGHDK, CDR2 SYGVNS. The CDR3 totals 17 residues. The CDR3 nucleotides are TGTGCCAGCAGTGCCATGCCGGGACAGAGCTCGAACACTGAAGCTTTCTTT. Protein sequence: CASSAMPGQSSNTEAFF.

V gene TRBV11-2 combines with J gene TRBJ1-4; no firm D call. This CDR3 has 12 amino acids. Between the trimmed V and J ends, which lost 3 bases and 8 bases, there was a span of 7 bases. From germline, CDR1 is SGHAT and CDR2 FQNNGV. The CDR3 protein is CASSLGGEKLFF. DNA for the CDR3: TGTGCCAGCAGCTTGGGCGGGGAAAAACTGTTTTTT.

The chain has TRBV7-2 and TRBJ1-2; possibly TRBD1 for D (5 bases). Germline V gene lookup returns CDR1 SGHTA and CDR2 FQGNSA. There are 15 residues in the CDR3. V dropped 4 bases and J dropped 2 bases, with 14 bases sitting between them. CDR3 nucleotides: TGTGCCAGCAGCTCCCCGGGGGTAGGGAACTATGGCTACACCTTC. Protein product: CASSSPGVGNYGYTF.

This chain joins TRBV11-3 and TRBJ1-1; TRBD1 matches at 10 bases. The V gene's germline CDR1 is SGHNT and CDR2 YENEEA. The CDR3 has 14 residues. After removal of 5 bases from V and 7 bases from J, the junction contained 7 bases not matched to a gene. This CDR3 reads CASSPGQGPFEAFF. CDR3 sequence (DNA): TGTGCCAGCAGCCCGGGACAGGGGCCCTTTGAAGCTTTCTTT.

Only one count was recorded for this clone. The chain links TRBV27 to TRBJ2-7; 7 nucleotides align to TRBD1. This CDR3 comprises 15 residues. Per the germline V gene, CDR1 is MNHEY and CDR2 is SMNVEV (reference sequence). V trimming: 6 bases; J trimming: 0 bases; junction bases outside the gene matches: 8. The chain's CDR3 is CASRREDRDSYEQYF. The CDR3 DNA reads TGTGCCAGCAGGCGAGAAGACAGGGACTCCTACGAGCAGTACTTC.

The rearrangement links TRBV27 to TRBJ2-7; the match to TRBD1 covers 9 bases. Germline assignment: CDR1 MNHEY and CDR2 SMNVEV (reference sequence). There are 15 residues in the CDR3. The J segment lost 3 bases and the V segment lost 5 bases, leaving 8 bases of the junction unmatched. The CDR3 DNA is TGTGCCAGCAGTCCCTCGGGACAGGGAGGCTACGAGCAGTACTTC. Protein product: CASSPSGQGGYEQYF.